The entry below gives a single T cell receptor (beta chain) sequence along with its context. No antigen is known for it. Assay used: immunoSEQ multiplex PCR; TCRdb lists only in-frame clones, some missing. The sample lists roughly 86,000 clones; approximately 90% were seen once. The data belong to a study of OX40 agonist ivuxolimab in advanced cancers. Findings and limits, study-wide: CD8+ T cells showed, on average, more clonal expansion than CD4+ cells.

The V gene's germline CDR1 is ENHRY and CDR2 SYGVKD. The V gene lost 10 bases and the J gene lost 2 bases, with 15 bases spanning the gap. This CDR3 is 13 amino acids long. The TCR originated in an adult with an advanced solid tumor such as melanoma, head and neck, liver or kidney cancer. Source: CD4+ or CD8+ T cells sorted from blood, taken in a trial of the OX40 agonist ivuxolimab. This chain joins TRBV10-3 and TRBJ2-7; D may be TRBD1 (5 bases). CDR3 sequence reads: CATTTGHPYEQYF. In nucleotides, the CDR3 is TGTGCCACAACCACAGGACACCCCTACGAGCAGTACTTC.